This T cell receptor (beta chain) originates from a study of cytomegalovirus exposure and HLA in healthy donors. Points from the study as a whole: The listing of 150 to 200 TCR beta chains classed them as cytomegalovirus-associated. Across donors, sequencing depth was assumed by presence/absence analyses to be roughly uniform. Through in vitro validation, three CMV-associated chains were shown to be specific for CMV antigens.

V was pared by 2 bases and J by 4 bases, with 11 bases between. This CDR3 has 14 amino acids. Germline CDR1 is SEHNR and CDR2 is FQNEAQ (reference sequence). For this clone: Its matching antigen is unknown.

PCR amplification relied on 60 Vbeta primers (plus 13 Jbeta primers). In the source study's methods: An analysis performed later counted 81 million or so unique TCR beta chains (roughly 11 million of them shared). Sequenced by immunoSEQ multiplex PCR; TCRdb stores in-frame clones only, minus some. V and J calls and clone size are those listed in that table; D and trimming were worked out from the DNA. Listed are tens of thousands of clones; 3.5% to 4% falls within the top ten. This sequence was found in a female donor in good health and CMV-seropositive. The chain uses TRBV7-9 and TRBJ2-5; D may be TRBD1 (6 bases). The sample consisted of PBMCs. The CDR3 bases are TGTGCCAGCAGCTTAAACCAGGGGCGAGAGACCCAGTACTTC. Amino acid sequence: CASSLNQGRETQYF. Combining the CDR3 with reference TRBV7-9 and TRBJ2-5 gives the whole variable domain DTGVSQNPRHKITKRGQNVTFRCDPISEHNRLYWYRQTLGQGPEFLTYFQNEAQLEKSRLLSDRFSAERPKGSFSTLEIQRTEQGDSAMYLCASSLNQGRETQYFGPGTRLLVL.